This TCR beta chain originates from a study of blood T cells in healthy people across ages. Regarding the study as a whole: For the donors, CMV status was unknown and possibly confounded expanded clonotype changes.

The authors ran a second PCR of roughly 6 to 12 cycles using a sample-barcoded 5' primer and a J-beta primer mix. TCRdb ran MiXCR on the 5' RACE reads and lists one entry per CDR3 protein. Counted here are hundreds of thousands of distinct CDR3 sequences, under 35% occurring once; the ten biggest clones make up roughly a sixth. The CDR3 is 13 residues long. Germline CDR1 is LNHNV and CDR2 is YYDKDF (reference sequence). This clonotype was seen once. The antigen remains unidentified. Germline is not matched at one junction end, which may reflect a read error. This sequence joins TRBV15 and TRBJ1-4; D might be TRBD1 (5 bases). The sequencing input was blood. The clonotype originates from an elderly woman in good health. CDR3 nucleotide sequence: TGTGTCACCAGCTGGGGGTTGGGGGAAAAACTGTTTTTT. This gives the protein CVTSWGLGEKLFF. Looking up the rest from reference TRBV15 and TRBJ1-4 gives the full variable domain: DAMVIQNPRYQVTQFGKPVTLSCSQTLNHNVMYWYQQKSSQAPKLLFHYYDKDFNNEADTPDNFQSRRPNTSFCFLDIRSPGLGDTAMYLCVTSWGLGEKLFFGSGTQLSVL.